This passage covers 17 T cell receptor beta chains from one sample sequenced in a study of T cell responses to AZD1222 COVID-19 vaccine. The method was immunoSEQ multiplex PCR; TCRdb's version includes in-frame clones alone and lacks a portion of them. The sample has over 150,000 clones, roughly nine tenths seen once. This material consisted of peripheral blood, taken on day 0 of MenACWY control vaccination. These receptors were obtained from an adult in good health.

This clone was counted a few times. The chain employs TRBV7-9 and TRBJ2-3, with TRBD2 matching over 8 bases. V was clipped by 6 bases and J by 2 bases; unmatched bases: 4. Germline lookup yields CDR1 SEHNR and CDR2 FQNEAQ (reference sequence). The CDR3 extends over 14 amino acids. The CDR3 DNA follows: TGTGCCAGCAGGGAGACTAGCGCCACAGATACGCAGTATTTT. It yields the protein CASRETSATDTQYF. Filled out from reference TRBV7-9 and TRBJ2-3, the complete variable domain reads DTGVSQNPRHKITKRGQNVTFRCDPISEHNRLYWYRQTLGQGPEFLTYFQNEAQLEKSRLLSDRFSAERPKGSFSTLEIQRTEQGDSAMYLCASRETSATDTQYFGPGTRLTVL.

CDR3: CASSLWSGPITDTQYF. The CDR3 DNA sequence: TGTGCCAGCAGCTTATGGTCAGGACCCATCACAGATACGCAGTATTTT. The genes are TRBV11-2 and TRBJ2-3; D is undetermined. CDR3 length: 16 residues. Germline V CDR1 and CDR2: SGHAT, FQNNGV. The ends were cut back, 2 bases at V and 2 bases at J, with 14 bases in the middle.

This chain links TRBV5-1 with TRBJ1-3, with D hard to call. Trimming took 4 bases from V and 0 from J, leaving 17 bases between them. This CDR3 contains 17 residues. Germline values: CDR1 SGHRS, CDR2 YFSETQ. CDR3 region: CASSPVPGLLSGNTIYF. The CDR3 DNA reads as TGCGCCAGCAGCCCTGTACCGGGTCTACTCTCTGGAAACACCATATATTTT.

V usage is TRBV12-3 or TRBV12-4 and J usage is TRBJ1-4; D possibly corresponds to TRBD1 (6 bases). V lost 6 bases and J lost 2, with 7 bases in between. The CDR3 is 13 amino acids. The CDR3 loop is CASRQGTNEKLFF. For the CDR3, the DNA is TGTGCCAGCAGGCAGGGGACTAATGAAAAACTGTTTTTT.

The genes are TRBV11-3 and TRBJ2-1; D is perhaps TRBD2 (6 bases). Germline loops: CDR1 SGHNT, CDR2 YENEEA. The CDR3 loop spans 12 amino acids. V dropped 3 bases and J dropped 13 bases, with 13 bases sitting between them. CDR3: CASSLTGTYQFF. In nucleotides, the CDR3 is TGTGCCAGCAGCTTGACCGGGACTTACCAGTTCTTC.

V is TRBV19 and J is TRBJ1-4, with a tentative D call TRBD1 (5 bases). Germline CDR1 reads LNHDA; CDR2 reads SQIVND (reference sequence). V was cut by 1 base and J by 9 bases, with 12 bases left in between. This CDR3 has 14 residues. The CDR3 DNA reads TGTGCCAGTAGTATAGGGCAGGGTCGTCAAAAACTGTTTTTT. This gives the protein CASSIGQGRQKLFF.

J is TRBJ2-2 and V is TRBV20-1, with 7 bases identical to TRBD2. J was trimmed by 2 bases and V by 3 bases; bases with no gene match: 6. From germline, CDR1 is DFQATT and CDR2 SNEGSKA (reference sequence). This CDR3 is 15 amino acids long. For the CDR3, the DNA is TGCAGTGCTAGTAGAGCGGGGATCAACACCGGGGAGCTGTTTTTT. This gives the protein CSASRAGINTGELFF.

The V call is TRBV6-5, the J call TRBJ1-1; 7 bases fit TRBD1. The CDR3 has 13 amino acids. The V gene end was trimmed by 6 bases and the J gene end by 5 bases; junction bases not matched to a gene: 6. The germline V gene encodes CDR1 MNHEY and CDR2 SVGAGI. The CDR3 DNA follows: TGTGCCAGCAGGACAGGGCTGAGGACTGAAGCTTTCTTT. As protein: CASRTGLRTEAFF.

The chain couples TRBV7-2 to TRBJ2-1; 11 positions agree with TRBD2. The germline V gene encodes CDR1 SGHTA and CDR2 FQGNSA. Unmatched junction bases numbered 6, after V lost 2 bases and J lost 15 bases. This CDR3 comprises 13 residues. In DNA form, the CDR3 reads TGTGCCAGCAGCTTACTGACTAGCGGGATTTGGTTCTTC. Its protein is CASSLLTSGIWFF.

This chain links TRBV24-1 with TRBJ1-2; D not certain. Germline V gene data show CDR1 as KGHDR and CDR2 as SFDVKD. Trimming stripped 2 bases from V and 7 bases from J, with 4 bases between. The CDR3 totals 11 residues. The CDR3 sequence is CATSDYIGYTF. As DNA, the CDR3 is TGTGCCACCAGTGATTACATTGGCTACACCTTC.

The chain couples TRBV18 to TRBJ1-1; 7 nucleotides line up with TRBD1. With V trimmed by 4 bases and J by 1 base, 3 bases remained unmatched. This CDR3 has 14 residues. CDR1 KGHSH and CDR2 LQKENI come from the germline V gene. The CDR3 nucleotides read TGTGCCAGCTCACAGAGGGGGCAGAACACTGAAGCTTTCTTT. This translates into CASSQRGQNTEAFF.

The chain uses TRBV12-3 or TRBV12-4 and TRBJ1-2; D gene ambiguous. The V end lost 6 bases, the J end lost 7 bases, and 15 bases lay between the germline ends. The CDR3 loop spans 13 amino acids. CDR3 loop: CASSVTGNGGYTF. The CDR3 nucleotides read TGTGCCAGCAGCGTCACGGGGAATGGTGGCTACACCTTC.

This clone has just a few counts. The gene calls are TRBV5-8 and TRBJ2-3; D possibly uses TRBD1 or TRBD2 (5 bases each). The CDR3 runs to 14 residues. CDR1 and CDR2 from the germline V gene are SGHTS and YDEGEE. V lost 4 bases and J lost 3, with 12 bases in between. The CDR3 sequence: CASSPGTDTDTQYF. The CDR3 bases are TGTGCCAGCAGCCCGGGGACCGATACAGATACGCAGTATTTT.

V and J are TRBV19 and TRBJ1-1, with D perhaps TRBD1 (5 bases). Per germline, CDR1 LNHDA and CDR2 SQIVND (reference sequence). The CDR3 contains 14 residues. V dropped 0 bases and J dropped 3 bases, with 8 bases sitting between them. CDR3 residues: CASSIEAGYTEAFF. DNA for the CDR3: TGTGCCAGTAGTATAGAGGCAGGGTACACTGAAGCTTTCTTT. The full variable domain, completed using reference TRBV19 and TRBJ1-1, is DGGITQSPKYLFRKEGQNVTLSCEQNLNHDAMYWYRQDPGQGLRLIYYSQIVNDFQKGDIAEGYSVSREKKESFPLTVTSAQKNPTAFYLCASSIEAGYTEAFFGQGTRLTVV.

Only one count was recorded for this clone. This chain uses TRBV7-8 with TRBJ2-1; no clear D. Germline V gene data show CDR1 as SGHVS and CDR2 as FQNEAQ. V was trimmed by 1 base and J by 10 bases, leaving 17 bases between them. The CDR3 loop spans 15 amino acids. The CDR3 region is CASSLVQPPPMEQFF. The CDR3 nucleotides read TGTGCCAGCAGCTTAGTACAGCCCCCCCCTATGGAGCAGTTCTTC. The variable domain in full, completed from reference TRBV7-8 and TRBJ2-1, reads GAGVSQSPRYKVAKRGQDVALRCDPISGHVSLFWYQQALGQGPEFLTYFQNEAQLDKSGLPSDRFFAERPEGSVSTLKIQRTQQEDSAVYLCASSLVQPPPMEQFFGPGTRLTVL.

The chain has TRBV3-1 (or the pseudogene TRBV3-2) and TRBJ2-3; 7 positions match TRBD2. The ends lost 0 bases at V and 3 bases at J; junction bases unmatched: 15. Germline V gene data show CDR1 as LGHDT and CDR2 as YNNKEL (reference sequence). The CDR3 length is 19 residues. The CDR3 here is CASSQDFISDAGETDTQYF. For the CDR3, the DNA is TGTGCCAGCAGCCAAGATTTCATATCCGACGCGGGGGAGACAGATACGCAGTATTTT.

This rearrangement joins TRBV2 to TRBJ2-7; 9 bases align to TRBD2. V lost 4 bases, J lost 5 bases, and 15 bases stayed unmatched. Germline loops: CDR1 SNHLY, CDR2 FYNNEI. The CDR3 is 17 residues long. CDR3: CASSAYYSAGGPDEQYF. CDR3 in DNA: TGTGCCAGCAGTGCCTACTATTCGGCGGGAGGGCCCGACGAGCAGTACTTC.